A selection of T cell receptor beta chains follows, all from one sample in a study of tumor and adjacent non-tumor tissue in lung cancer. TCRdb reanalysed the multiplex PCR reads using MiXCR and keeps one entry per CDR3 protein. The sample comprises approximately 100,000 distinct CDR3 sequences, 50% to 70% of which are singletons, and approximately 18% rests with the top ten. The material sequenced was distant non-tumor lung tissue. These receptors were taken from a man aged 25-45 years with non-small cell lung cancer. Both conserved end residues are part of each CDR3. Each record gives: J gene, clone size, V gene, D gene, CDR3 DNA, CDR3 protein. The D gene is left open where the match is weak. For some rows the clone size is stated as once, few or many, or as a class when expanded; others skip it.

j_call: TRBJ1-1; clone_size: -; v_call: TRBV5-4; d_call: -; cdr3_nt: TGTGCCAGCAGCTCGTCCGTTATGAAGACTGAAGCTTTCTTT; cdr3_aa: CASSSSVMKTEAFF
j_call: TRBJ1-1; clone_size: -; v_call: TRBV29-1; d_call: -; cdr3_nt: TGCAGCGTTACCCACAGTGCCACTGAAGCTTTCTTT; cdr3_aa: CSVTHSATEAFF
j_call: TRBJ2-7; clone_size: -; v_call: TRBV6-6; d_call: TRBD1; cdr3_nt: TGTGCCAGTCACTGGGACAGCGCCTACGAGCAGTGCTTC; cdr3_aa: CASHWDSAYEQCF
j_call: TRBJ2-1; clone_size: -; v_call: TRBV11-2; d_call: TRBD2; cdr3_nt: TGTGCCAGCAGCCGACATCGGGGGGTATGGAATGAGCAGTTTTTC; cdr3_aa: CASSRHRGVWNEQFF
j_call: TRBJ1-6; clone_size: -; v_call: TRBV11-2; d_call: -; cdr3_nt: TGTGCCAGCGGAGCCAACAGCGGGAATTCACCCATCCATTTT; cdr3_aa: CASGANSGNSPIHF
j_call: TRBJ1-1; clone_size: -; v_call: TRBV20-1; d_call: TRBD1; cdr3_nt: TGTAGTGCTAGTGGGGCGACAGGGCATACTGAAGCTTACTTT; cdr3_aa: CSASGATGHTEAYF
j_call: TRBJ1-1; clone_size: many; v_call: TRBV24-1; d_call: TRBD1; cdr3_nt: TGTGCCACCAAGGACAGGGAGAACACTGAAGCTTTCTTT; cdr3_aa: CATKDRENTEAFF
j_call: TRBJ1-6; clone_size: -; v_call: TRBV11-2; d_call: -; cdr3_nt: TGTGTCAGCAGGCCTCAAAATTCACCCCTCCACTTT; cdr3_aa: CVSRPQNSPLHF
j_call: TRBJ2-6; clone_size: -; v_call: TRBV5-1; d_call: TRBD2; cdr3_nt: TGCGCCAGCAACCGAGCGGGAGGGGCTGGGCCCAACGTCCTGACTTTC; cdr3_aa: CASNRAGGAGPNVLTF
j_call: TRBJ1-2; clone_size: -; v_call: TRBV6-5; d_call: -; cdr3_nt: TGTGTCAGTAGTCTTCAGGGAGAGGCGAATGGCTACACCTTC; cdr3_aa: CVSSLQGEANGYTF
j_call: TRBJ2-3; clone_size: many; v_call: TRBV29-1; d_call: -; cdr3_nt: TGCAGCGTGCCCCGGCGGGTCCGGCCAGATACGCAGTATTTT; cdr3_aa: CSVPRRVRPDTQYF
j_call: TRBJ2-7; clone_size: medium-sized; v_call: TRBV6-5; d_call: TRBD1; cdr3_nt: TGTGCCAGCAGTTTGGGACAGGGGAGCTCCTACGAGCAGTACTTC; cdr3_aa: CASSLGQGSSYEQYF
j_call: TRBJ1-1; clone_size: -; v_call: TRBV20-1; d_call: -; cdr3_nt: TGCAATGGTAGAGATTGGACGGGCAACACTGAAGCTTTCTTT; cdr3_aa: CNGRDWTGNTEAFF
j_call: TRBJ2-3; clone_size: -; v_call: TRBV5-1; d_call: TRBD2; cdr3_nt: TGCGCCAACAGCTTGACTAGCAGGAGGGCCCTCACAGATACGCAGTATTTT; cdr3_aa: CANSLTSRRALTDTQYF
j_call: TRBJ2-1; clone_size: many; v_call: TRBV20-1; d_call: -; cdr3_nt: TGCAGTGCTCCCCGATCGGGGGGGAAGGGGGCTGATGAGCAGTTCTTC; cdr3_aa: CSAPRSGGKGADEQFF
j_call: TRBJ2-1; clone_size: -; v_call: TRBV10-2; d_call: -; cdr3_nt: TGCACCAGCAGTGAGAGGCTGAATGAGCAGTTCTTC; cdr3_aa: CTSSERLNEQFF
j_call: TRBJ2-7; clone_size: -; v_call: TRBV20-1; d_call: -; cdr3_nt: TGCAGTGTAACAGACAGCAGCTACGAGCAGCACTTC; cdr3_aa: CSVTDSSYEQHF
j_call: TRBJ2-2; clone_size: many; v_call: TRBV11-1; d_call: TRBD2; cdr3_nt: TGTGCCAGCAGCTCGGGACTAGCGGGGACCGGGGAGCTGTTTTTT; cdr3_aa: CASSSGLAGTGELFF
j_call: TRBJ1-2; clone_size: once; v_call: TRBV11-2; d_call: -; cdr3_nt: TGTGCCAGCAGCCTTAACAGTGATGGCTACACCTTC; cdr3_aa: CASSLNSDGYTF
j_call: TRBJ2-1; clone_size: many; v_call: TRBV29-1; d_call: -; cdr3_nt: TGCAGCTCTTCCGGGACGGCGGCGAACAATGAGCAGTTCTTC; cdr3_aa: CSSSGTAANNEQFF
j_call: TRBJ2-2; clone_size: -; v_call: TRBV12-3/TRBV12-4; d_call: -; cdr3_nt: TGTTCCATCAGTTTACAGATCACCGGGGAGCTGTTTTTT; cdr3_aa: CSISLQITGELFF
j_call: TRBJ1-1; clone_size: many; v_call: TRBV6-6; d_call: -; cdr3_nt: TGTGCCAGCAGAGAATCTAGGGGTGTCACTGAAGCTTTCTTT; cdr3_aa: CASRESRGVTEAFF
j_call: TRBJ2-1; clone_size: many; v_call: TRBV7-8; d_call: -; cdr3_nt: TGTGCCAGCAGCTTTGGGGGGGCGTACTACAATGAGCAGTTCTTC; cdr3_aa: CASSFGGAYYNEQFF
j_call: TRBJ2-3; clone_size: many; v_call: TRBV6-5; d_call: -; cdr3_nt: TGTGCCAGCAGCCAGTATAGGAGGGACGGAGGGGCGCAGTATTTT; cdr3_aa: CASSQYRRDGGAQYF
j_call: TRBJ1-2; clone_size: many; v_call: TRBV20-1; d_call: TRBD1; cdr3_nt: TGCAGTGCTCCCGGCACAGGGGGCAGGGACTATGGCTACACCTTC; cdr3_aa: CSAPGTGGRDYGYTF
j_call: TRBJ2-1; clone_size: -; v_call: TRBV11-3; d_call: -; cdr3_nt: TGTGCCAACAGCGTCCGGTACCTCAATGAGCAGTTCTTC; cdr3_aa: CANSVRYLNEQFF
j_call: TRBJ2-5; clone_size: once; v_call: TRBV20-1; d_call: -; cdr3_nt: TGCAGTGCTAGAGCCGGGCCCAACTACCCGGGCCAAGAGACCCAGTACTTC; cdr3_aa: CSARAGPNYPGQETQYF
j_call: TRBJ2-1; clone_size: -; v_call: TRBV20-1; d_call: -; cdr3_nt: TGCAGTACTGAAAGACAAGGGGCCCGCAATGAGCAGTTCTTC; cdr3_aa: CSTERQGARNEQFF
j_call: TRBJ1-1; clone_size: few; v_call: TRBV19; d_call: TRBD1; cdr3_nt: TGTGCCAGTAGGCTGCCCAGGGGGCGCAGGACTGAAGCTTTCTTT; cdr3_aa: CASRLPRGRRTEAFF
j_call: TRBJ2-1; clone_size: -; v_call: TRBV11-3; d_call: -; cdr3_nt: TGTGCCAGCAGCTTCGGTAGCGGAAACTACAATGAGCAGTTCTTC; cdr3_aa: CASSFGSGNYNEQFF
j_call: TRBJ1-5; clone_size: few; v_call: TRBV29-1; d_call: -; cdr3_nt: TGCAGCGTAGGCGTGGATAGCAATCAGCCCCAGCATTTT; cdr3_aa: CSVGVDSNQPQHF
j_call: TRBJ2-1; clone_size: few; v_call: TRBV12-3/TRBV12-4; d_call: -; cdr3_nt: TGTGCCAGCAGTTTGAGTGCTGTCTCTTACAATGAGCAGTTCTTC; cdr3_aa: CASSLSAVSYNEQFF
j_call: TRBJ2-2; clone_size: once; v_call: TRBV12-3/TRBV12-4; d_call: TRBD1; cdr3_nt: TGTGCCAGCGGTTTTTGGACAGGGGTGCAAAACACCAGGGAGCTGTTTTTT; cdr3_aa: CASGFWTGVQNTRELFF
j_call: TRBJ2-2; clone_size: many; v_call: TRBV5-6; d_call: -; cdr3_nt: TGTGCCAGCAGCTCATATGCCCTTCGGGGCACCGGGGAGCTGTTTTTT; cdr3_aa: CASSSYALRGTGELFF
j_call: TRBJ1-5; clone_size: many; v_call: TRBV7-8; d_call: TRBD1; cdr3_nt: TGTGCCAGCAGCGTCGGGACAGGGAGTCAGCCCCAGCATTTT; cdr3_aa: CASSVGTGSQPQHF
j_call: TRBJ1-4; clone_size: -; v_call: TRBV29-1; d_call: -; cdr3_nt: TGCAGCATAGAAGATGGAGGGAGCGGCGAAAAACTGTTTTTT; cdr3_aa: CSIEDGGSGEKLFF
j_call: TRBJ2-2; clone_size: -; v_call: TRBV20-1; d_call: TRBD1; cdr3_nt: TGCAGCGCACAGGGGGGCACCAGGGAACTGTTCTTT; cdr3_aa: CSAQGGTRELFF
j_call: TRBJ2-7; clone_size: -; v_call: TRBV11-2; d_call: -; cdr3_nt: TGTGTCAGTAGCTTAGGGCAGCTGAACGATCAGTACTTC; cdr3_aa: CVSSLGQLNDQYF
j_call: TRBJ2-1; clone_size: few; v_call: TRBV20-1; d_call: TRBD1; cdr3_nt: TGCAATGCTACCCGCGGGACAGGTGTATATGATCAGTTCTTC; cdr3_aa: CNATRGTGVYDQFF
j_call: TRBJ2-2; clone_size: -; v_call: TRBV11-2; d_call: TRBD1; cdr3_nt: TGTGCCAGCAGCCTCGGGACAGGACTAAACACAGGGGAGCTGTTTTTT; cdr3_aa: CASSLGTGLNTGELFF
j_call: TRBJ2-5; clone_size: -; v_call: TRBV12-3/TRBV12-4; d_call: -; cdr3_nt: TGTGCCAGCACCCTACAGGAGAGCCAAGAGACCCACTACTTC; cdr3_aa: CASTLQESQETHYF
j_call: TRBJ2-1; clone_size: once; v_call: TRBV7-2; d_call: -; cdr3_nt: TGTACCAGCAGATCGGTGGGTGACAATGAGCAGTTCTTC; cdr3_aa: CTSRSVGDNEQFF
j_call: TRBJ2-7; clone_size: once; v_call: TRBV4-2; d_call: -; cdr3_nt: TGTGTCAGCAGTCAAGAGTGGGGGGGCAGCTACGAGCAGTACTTC; cdr3_aa: CVSSQEWGGSYEQYF
j_call: TRBJ2-7; clone_size: -; v_call: TRBV6-1; d_call: -; cdr3_nt: TGTGCCAGCAGCCGAGAAAACAGGACCCCATACAAACAGTACTTC; cdr3_aa: CASSRENRTPYKQYF